A selection of T cell receptor beta chains follows, all from one sample in a study of OX40 agonist ivuxolimab in advanced cancers. Generated by immunoSEQ multiplex PCR, the TCRdb table keeps only in-frame clones and is missing some. This repertoire shows around 38,000 clones, roughly 90% found once; its top ten account for around 10%. The sample here was CD4+ or CD8+ T cells sorted from blood, taken in a trial of the OX40 agonist ivuxolimab. All receptors derive from an adult with an advanced solid tumor such as melanoma, head and neck, liver or kidney cancer. CDR3s include the opening cysteine and the closing phenylalanine or tryptophan. The D gene is left open where the match is weak. Clone size is not always given. Where it is, it says once, few, many or a class for expanded clones.

CASSPYRITGGDNYGYTF TGTGCCAGCAGCCCCTATCGAATTACAGGGGGCGATAACTATGGCTACACCTTC TRBD1 - TRBJ1-2 TRBV7-9
CASSPAPGTSPYNEQFF TGTGCCAGCAGCCCAGCCCCCGGGACTAGCCCCTACAATGAGCAGTTCTTC TRBD2 - TRBJ2-1 TRBV7-9
CASSQVTGRDMETQYF TGCGCCAGCAGCCAAGTGACAGGGAGAGATATGGAGACCCAGTACTTC TRBD1 - TRBJ2-5 TRBV4-1
CASSLVAGVLGELFF TGTGCCAGCAGCTTAGTAGCGGGAGTCCTCGGGGAGCTGTTTTTT TRBD2 - TRBJ2-2 TRBV7-9
CASSLSYGGADEQFF TGTGCCAGCAGCTTATCGTACGGGGGGGCAGATGAGCAGTTCTTC TRBD2 - TRBJ2-1 TRBV11-2
CASSIGGFQPQHF TGTGCCAGTAGTATAGGGGGTTTTCAGCCCCAGCATTTT - - TRBJ1-5 TRBV19
CASGKNTEAFF TGTGCCAGCGGGAAGAACACTGAAGCTTTCTTT - few TRBJ1-1 TRBV6-6
CASSLAGQGAYNEQFF TGTGCCAGCAGCTTAGCGGGACAGGGAGCCTACAATGAGCAGTTCTTC TRBD1 - TRBJ2-1 TRBV7-2
CAISEPTSGRADEQFF TGTGCCATCAGTGAGCCGACTAGCGGGAGGGCGGATGAGCAGTTCTTC TRBD2 - TRBJ2-1 TRBV10-3
CASSHRGNEQFF TGTGCCAGCAGCCACCGGGGGAATGAGCAGTTCTTC - - TRBJ2-1 TRBV6-5
CASSLLYEQYF TGTGCCAGCAGCCTCCTCTACGAGCAGTACTTC - - TRBJ2-7 TRBV11-3
CASSQLTSGGLYEQYF TGCGCCAGCAGCCAGCTGACTAGCGGGGGGTTGTACGAGCAGTACTTC TRBD2 - TRBJ2-7 TRBV4-1
CASSPRSPPNQPQHF TGTGCCAGCAGTCCTCGGTCCCCTCCCAATCAGCCCCAGCATTTT - - TRBJ1-5 TRBV27
CASSVGDGSSYEQYF TGTGCCAGCAGCGTAGGGGACGGGAGCTCCTACGAGCAGTACTTC - - TRBJ2-7 TRBV9
CASSYSQVWVEGRYGYTF TGTGCCAGCAGTTATTCACAGGTCTGGGTGGAAGGTAGATATGGCTACACCTTC - - TRBJ1-2 TRBV28
CASSSGTSGRETQYF TGTGCCAGCAGCTCGGGGACTAGCGGGAGAGAGACCCAGTACTTC TRBD2 - TRBJ2-5 TRBV13
CASSLAHTGELFF TGTGCCAGCAGCTTAGCCCACACCGGGGAGCTGTTTTTT - - TRBJ2-2 TRBV7-9
CSVYRGSNEQFF TGCAGCGTTTACAGGGGCTCAAATGAGCAGTTCTTC TRBD1 once TRBJ2-1 TRBV29-1
CASKGGGQGTNEQFF TGTGCCAGCAAAGGGGGGGGACAGGGAACCAATGAGCAGTTCTTC - - TRBJ2-1 TRBV21-1
CASSAGLDKYEQYF TGTGCCAGCAGCGCGGGACTAGATAAGTACGAGCAGTACTTC TRBD2 medium-sized TRBJ2-7 TRBV5-4
CASSLLGGVADTQYF TGTGCCAGCAGCCTATTAGGGGGGGTCGCAGATACGCAGTATTTT - - TRBJ2-3 TRBV14
CASSLGPGTNNEQFF TGTGCCAGCAGCTTAGGCCCAGGGACGAACAATGAGCAGTTCTTC - - TRBJ2-1 TRBV7-6
CASSRPDMETQYF TGCGCCAGCAGTCGCCCGGATATGGAGACCCAGTACTTC - - TRBJ2-5 TRBV23-1
CASSQGTSGRIYEQYF TGTGCCAGCAGCCAAGGAACTAGCGGGAGGATCTACGAGCAGTACTTC TRBD2 - TRBJ2-7 TRBV7-9
CSVPVTDTQYF TGCAGCGTTCCGGTCACAGATACGCAGTATTTT - - TRBJ2-3 TRBV29-1
CASSLDRGSNQPQHF TGTGCCAGCAGCTTAGACAGGGGTAGCAATCAGCCCCAGCATTTT TRBD1 - TRBJ1-5 TRBV7-8
CASSVGHSTDTQYF TGTGCCAGCAGCGTAGGGCACAGCACAGATACGCAGTATTTT - - TRBJ2-3 TRBV9
CASSFGGLYEQYF TGCGCCAGCAGCTTCGGGGGGCTCTACGAGCAGTACTTC - - TRBJ2-7 TRBV5-1
CASRAGVEQYF TGCGCCAGCAGGGCAGGGGTCGAGCAGTACTTC - - TRBJ2-7 TRBV5-1
CASSVGGGTYNEQFF TGTGCCAGCAGCGTAGGTGGCGGGACCTACAATGAGCAGTTCTTC - - TRBJ2-1 TRBV9
CASMPIGTASSTDTQYF TGTGCCAGCATGCCGATCGGGACAGCCTCTAGCACAGATACGCAGTATTTT TRBD1 - TRBJ2-3 TRBV28
CASRYGQSTNEKLFF TGTGCCAGCAGATACGGACAATCAACTAATGAAAAACTGTTTTTT - - TRBJ1-4 TRBV7-9